One T cell receptor beta chain is described in this entry. This clone was picked up a small number of times. The antigen it recognizes is unknown. The sample holds no much larger clone one base away, and base qualities are not on file. The data belong to a study of blood T cell repertoires in COVID-19 (dated by TCRdb to the early 2020s). Some background on the complete study: The collaborator samples originated in the United States, Italy and Spain and spanned the acute and convalescent phases of COVID-19. The material from the prospective study consisted of cDNA or gDNA derived from T cells, B-cell-depleted T cells, or PBMCs. The dataset comprised deeply sampled blood TCRbeta repertoires from subjects exposed to, actively infected with, or recovered from COVID-19. The repertoires were made available in a free public database intended to serve as a resource for research on the immune response to SARS-CoV-2. Samples came from the ongoing ImmuneRACE study (first 160 participants) plus 1,254 subjects from 6 global collaborators. Sample metadata almost always included a de-identified subject ID, COVID-19 status, age in years and sex. Where available, HLA class I and class II types were obtained from metadata supplied by the sample provider rather than from assay-based typing.

In the prospective study, participants were roughly 18 to 95 years old, resided in about two dozen geographic areas of the United States, and were enrolled through a virtual design. In the prospective study, participants were assigned to cohorts based on the clinical history participants reported in a screening survey and a study questionnaire. Each participant in the prospective study had whole blood, serum and a nasopharyngeal or oropharyngeal swab collected by mobile phlebotomists. Over a roughly 2-month period, participants in the prospective study had the option of providing additional blood draws and questionnaires. Before DNA extraction, prospective study blood samples were shipped either frozen or at room temperature. The V end gives up 7 bases and the J end 6 bases, leaving 13 bases in the junction not matched to a gene. The CDR3, cysteine through phenylalanine, is 16 amino acids long. Here the CDR3 DNA is all that survives: 48 bases in frame from base 1. The germline V gene supplies CDR1 KGHDR and CDR2 SFDVKD.

Paper-wide results and their limitations: How much clinical and demographic metadata was included differed by source and by participant, and the metadata was provided uncurated.

TCRbeta CDR3 regions were amplified from genomic DNA using the immunoSEQ Assay, a bias-controlled multiplex PCR. In the original analysis: The number of nucleated cells in each sample was estimated from the amplification of reference gene primers within the assay. To quantify the absolute abundance of each unique TCRbeta CDR3 rearrangement, sequence reads were collapsed and filtered. For each sample, productive Simpson clonality was calculated as the square root of Simpson's diversity index across productive rearrangements. Entries here come from immuneACCESS through TCRdb and include only in-frame sequences with V and J called. Some clones fail to appear in such tables; in the studies checked, an unresolved V gene covers under half of the shortfall, and the cause of the remainder is unknown. V and J calls and clone size follow that table, whereas D and trimming were derived from the DNA. Across this sample there are approximately 250,000 clones, with approximately 90% seen only once. 0.95% to 1.5% of the sample comes from the top ten.

The clonotype originates from a woman in her forties with acute COVID-19. The specimen was PBMCs or T cells enriched from blood (not recorded which). The chain is encoded by TRBV24-1 joined to TRBJ1-5, with TRBD1 matching 8 junction bases. Here the CDR3 is given as CATSPSGQGDRQPQHF. The DNA sequence follows: TGTGCCACCAGCCCTTCCGGACAGGGAGATCGTCAGCCCCAGCATTTT.